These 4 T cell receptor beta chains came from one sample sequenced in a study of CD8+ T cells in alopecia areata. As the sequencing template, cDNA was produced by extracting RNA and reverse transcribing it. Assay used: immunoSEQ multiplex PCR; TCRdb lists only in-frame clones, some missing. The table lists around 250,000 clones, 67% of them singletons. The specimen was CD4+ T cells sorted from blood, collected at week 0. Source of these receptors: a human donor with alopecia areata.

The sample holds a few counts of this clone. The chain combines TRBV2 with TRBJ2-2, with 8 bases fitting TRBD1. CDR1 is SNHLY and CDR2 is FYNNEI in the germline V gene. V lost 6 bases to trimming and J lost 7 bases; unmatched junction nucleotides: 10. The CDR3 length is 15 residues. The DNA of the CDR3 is TGTGCCAGCAGCGGCACGGACAGGGAAAGCGGGGAGCTGTTTTTT. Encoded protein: CASSGTDRESGELFF. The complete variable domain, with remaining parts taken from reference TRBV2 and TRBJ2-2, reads EPEVTQTPSHQVTQMGQEVILRCVPISNHLYFYWYRQILGQKVEFLVSFYNNEISEKSEIFDDQFSVERPDGSNFTLKIRSTKLEDSAMYFCASSGTDRESGELFFGEGSRLTVL.

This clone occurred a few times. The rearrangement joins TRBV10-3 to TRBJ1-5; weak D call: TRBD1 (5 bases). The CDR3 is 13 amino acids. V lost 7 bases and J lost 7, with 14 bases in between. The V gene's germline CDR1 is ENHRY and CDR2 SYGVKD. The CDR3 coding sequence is TGTGCCATCACCCCGGGGGTCGGGCAGCCCCAGCATTTT. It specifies CAITPGVGQPQHF.

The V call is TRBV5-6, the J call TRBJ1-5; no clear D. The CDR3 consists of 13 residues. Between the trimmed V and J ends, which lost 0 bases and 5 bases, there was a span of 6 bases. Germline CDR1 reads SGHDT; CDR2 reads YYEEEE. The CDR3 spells CASSLGGDQPQHF. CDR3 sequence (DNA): TGTGCCAGCAGCTTGGGCGGAGATCAGCCCCAGCATTTT.

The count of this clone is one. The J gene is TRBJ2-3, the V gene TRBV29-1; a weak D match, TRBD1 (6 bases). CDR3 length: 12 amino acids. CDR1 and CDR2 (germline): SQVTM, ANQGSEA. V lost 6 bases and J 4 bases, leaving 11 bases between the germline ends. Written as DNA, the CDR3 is TGCAGCGTAAGGACAGCGGCAGATACGCAGTATTTT. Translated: CSVRTAADTQYF.